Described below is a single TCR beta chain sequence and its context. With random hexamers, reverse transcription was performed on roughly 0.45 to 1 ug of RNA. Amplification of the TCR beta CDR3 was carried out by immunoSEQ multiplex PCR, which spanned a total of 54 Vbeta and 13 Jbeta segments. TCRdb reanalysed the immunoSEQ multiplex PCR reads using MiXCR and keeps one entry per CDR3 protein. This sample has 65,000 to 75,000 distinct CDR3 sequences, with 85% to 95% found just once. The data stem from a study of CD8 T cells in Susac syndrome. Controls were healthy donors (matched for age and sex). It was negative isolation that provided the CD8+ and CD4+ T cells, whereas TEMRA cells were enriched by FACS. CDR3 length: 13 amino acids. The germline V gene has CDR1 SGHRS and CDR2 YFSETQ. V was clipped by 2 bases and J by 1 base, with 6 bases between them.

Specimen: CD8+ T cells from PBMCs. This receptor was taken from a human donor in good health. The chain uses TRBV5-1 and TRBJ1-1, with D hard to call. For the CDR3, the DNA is TGCGCCAGCAGCTTATGGGAGAACACTGAAGCTTTCTTT. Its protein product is CASSLWENTEAFF.